Detailed here is one TCR beta chain. Data came from immunoSEQ multiplex PCR; TCRdb stores just in-frame clones and leaves some out. The sample records about 21,000 clones, 70% to 80% being singletons. The sample originates from a study of tumor-infiltrating lymphocytes in localized non-small cell lung cancer. For the study at large: Several tumor histologies, both smoking statuses, and some post-neoadjuvant chemotherapy samples were included.

The receptor's source is a human donor with non-small cell lung cancer. What was sequenced was lung tumor tissue.

The CDR3 nucleotides read TGTGCCAGCTCACCACCGGAGGGGGCCGTTTTTCAGCCCCAGCATTTT. The encoded protein is CASSPPEGAVFQPQHF. The chain employs TRBV18 and TRBJ1-5; 7 nucleotides align to TRBD1. The germline CDR1 and CDR2 sequences are KGHSH and LQKENI. Unmatched junction bases numbered 8, after V lost 0 bases and J lost 6 bases. This CDR3 is 16 amino acids long.